This is a list of T cell receptor beta chains from one sample in a study of blood T cell repertoires in COVID-19. The data were produced by immunoSEQ multiplex PCR, yet TCRdb's version contains in-frame clones alone and is incomplete. This table has some 300,000 clones, 88% appearing once. The sequencing input was peripheral blood. Every receptor here comes from a woman aged 25-40 years who had recovered from COVID-19. Each CDR3 is given with its conserved first and last residue. Each record gives: D gene, clone size, V gene, J gene, CDR3 protein, CDR3 DNA. D genes are given only for firm matches. Expanded clones get a size class; other rows say once, few or many, or leave the size out.

TRBD1	NA	TRBV7-2	TRBJ2-7	CASSLGQGGYEQYF	TGTGCCAGCAGCTTAGGACAGGGTGGGTACGAGCAGTACTTC
NA	NA	TRBV4-3	TRBJ1-5	CASSQALSNQPQHF	TGCGCCAGCAGCCAAGCACTTAGCAATCAGCCCCAGCATTTT
NA	NA	TRBV19	TRBJ2-7	CASSMTGTYEQYF	TGTGCCAGTAGTATGACGGGAACCTACGAGCAGTACTTC
NA	NA	TRBV5-1	TRBJ1-1	CASSLQGDTEAFF	TGCGCCAGCAGCCTGCAGGGCGACACTGAAGCTTTCTTT
TRBD2	once	TRBV20-1	TRBJ2-7	CSASNPALAGLGEQYF	TGCAGTGCTAGTAACCCTGCACTAGCGGGCCTGGGGGAGCAGTACTTC
NA	NA	TRBV4-2	TRBJ1-2	CASSQDRNRRSSRDGYTF	TGTGCCAGCAGCCAAGATCGTAACAGGCGCTCCTCTCGGGATGGCTACACCTTC
TRBD2	NA	TRBV5-8	TRBJ2-7	CASSFRTSGYEQYF	TGTGCCAGCAGCTTCCGGACTAGCGGCTACGAGCAGTACTTC
NA	once	TRBV27	TRBJ1-2	CASSLEQGYGYTF	TGTGCCAGCAGTTTAGAACAGGGCTATGGCTACACCTTC
NA	NA	TRBV19	TRBJ1-1	CASIHAGVNTEAFF	TGTGCCAGTATTCATGCGGGGGTGAACACTGAAGCTTTCTTT
NA	NA	TRBV27	TRBJ2-2	CASSSAGELFF	TGTGCCAGCAGTTCCGCCGGGGAGCTGTTTTTT
NA	NA	TRBV12-3/TRBV12-4	TRBJ1-2	CASSEPGWVGYTF	TGTGCCAGCAGCGAACCGGGGTGGGTTGGCTACACCTTC
TRBD2	NA	TRBV19	TRBJ2-3	CASTETSGGRPDTQYF	TGTGCCAGTACCGAGACTAGCGGGGGGCGCCCAGATACGCAGTATTTT
NA	once	TRBV6-5	TRBJ1-2	CASSLWGGRGGYTF	TGTGCCAGCAGTCTCTGGGGGGGGCGCGGGGGCTACACCTTC
NA	NA	TRBV9	TRBJ2-3	CASSETPPPDTQYF	TGTGCCAGCAGCGAGACTCCGCCTCCAGATACGCAGTATTTT
TRBD1	NA	TRBV7-8	TRBJ2-3	CASSSGTGGVNTQYF	TGTGCCAGCAGCTCCGGGACAGGGGGCGTGAATACGCAGTATTTT
NA	NA	TRBV3-1/TRBV3-2	TRBJ2-7	CASSLGILQGTYEQYF	TGTGCCAGCAGCCTAGGGATTCTCCAGGGAACCTACGAGCAGTACTTC
TRBD2	once	TRBV9	TRBJ2-4	CASSVASGGGIQYF	TGTGCCAGCAGCGTAGCTAGCGGGGGAGGCATTCAGTACTTC
TRBD1	NA	TRBV3-1/TRBV3-2	TRBJ2-7	CASSQDWGRGQGSYEQYF	TGTGCCAGCAGCCAAGATTGGGGTCGGGGACAGGGCTCCTACGAGCAGTACTTC
NA	NA	TRBV7-9	TRBJ2-7	CASSLVGGSGHEQYF	TGTGCCAGCAGCTTAGTGGGTGGCTCAGGTCACGAGCAGTACTTC
NA	NA	TRBV30	TRBJ1-4	CAWRDRAEKLFF	TGTGCCTGGAGGGACAGAGCTGAAAAACTGTTTTTT
TRBD2	NA	TRBV6-6	TRBJ2-3	CASSRSPTSGDPTDTQYF	TGTGCCAGCAGTCGATCCCCGACTAGCGGGGATCCCACAGATACGCAGTATTTT
TRBD1	NA	TRBV7-2	TRBJ1-5	CASSLSGGGNQPQHF	TGTGCCAGCAGCCTTTCAGGGGGCGGCAATCAGCCCCAGCATTTT
NA	once	TRBV4-1	TRBJ1-2	CASSHFRDSNYGYTF	TGCGCCAGCAGTCACTTCCGGGATTCTAACTATGGCTACACCTTC
NA	NA	TRBV28	TRBJ2-5	CASSLGGGETQYF	TGTGCCAGCAGTTTGGGAGGGGGAGAGACCCAGTACTTC
NA	NA	TRBV28	TRBJ1-3	CASSTAGNTIYF	TGTGCCAGCTCCACAGCTGGAAACACCATATATTTT
NA	NA	TRBV12-3/TRBV12-4	TRBJ1-2	CASSPQGGYGYTF	TGTGCCAGCAGCCCTCAGGGAGGCTATGGCTACACCTTC
NA	NA	TRBV7-2	TRBJ1-4	CASSLGQGNEKLFF	TGTGCCAGCAGCTTAGGCCAGGGTAATGAAAAACTGTTTTTT
NA	few	TRBV7-9	TRBJ1-4	CASSLALGLLANEKLFF	TGTGCCAGCAGCTTAGCGTTGGGGCTCCTGGCTAATGAAAAACTGTTTTTT
TRBD1	NA	TRBV14	TRBJ1-2	CASSQAPGQGNDYGYTF	TGTGCCAGCAGCCAAGCCCCGGGACAGGGGAACGATTATGGCTACACCTTC
TRBD1	NA	TRBV2	TRBJ1-1	CASSGPLQGGSFTEAFF	TGTGCCAGCAGTGGACCCTTACAGGGGGGGTCCTTTACTGAAGCTTTCTTT
TRBD1	NA	TRBV5-1	TRBJ1-2	CASSLGQGGYGYTF	TGCGCCAGCAGCTTGGGACAGGGGGGCTATGGCTACACCTTC
NA	NA	TRBV2	TRBJ1-2	CASRQGSTDNYGYTF	TGTGCCAGCAGGCAGGGGTCCACGGATAACTATGGCTACACCTTC
NA	NA	TRBV4-1	TRBJ1-6	CASSLADSPLHF	TGCGCCAGCAGCTTGGCGGATTCACCCCTCCACTTT
NA	NA	TRBV14	TRBJ2-6	CASSQSGTGANVLTF	TGTGCCAGCAGCCAGTCCGGGACTGGGGCCAACGTCCTGACTTTC
NA	NA	TRBV11-2	TRBJ2-7	CASAVSLGATTEQYF	TGTGCCAGCGCTGTGTCATTAGGAGCAACCACCGAGCAGTACTTC
TRBD2	NA	TRBV27	TRBJ2-7	CASSPHQRGSYEQYF	TGTGCCAGCAGCCCCCACCAGCGGGGGTCCTACGAGCAGTACTTC
TRBD1	NA	TRBV10-3	TRBJ2-1	CAIKLTGTGGDEQFF	TGTGCCATCAAACTAACCGGGACAGGGGGCGATGAGCAGTTCTTC
NA	NA	TRBV10-3	TRBJ1-1	CAISESRAEAFF	TGTGCCATCAGTGAGTCGAGGGCTGAAGCTTTCTTT
NA	NA	TRBV5-1	TRBJ1-4	CASSTTLEGEKLFF	TGCGCCAGCAGCACGACTCTGGAAGGTGAAAAACTGTTTTTT
TRBD1	NA	TRBV4-2	TRBJ1-1	CASSQGQGSFEAFF	TGTGCCAGCAGCCAGGGACAGGGGTCTTTTGAAGCTTTCTTT
NA	NA	TRBV24-1	TRBJ2-5	CATSDTVGGWETQYF	TGTGCCACCAGTGACACTGTTGGGGGGTGGGAGACCCAGTACTTC
NA	NA	TRBV19	TRBJ2-3	CASTLGGSTDTQYF	TGTGCCAGTACCCTCGGGGGAAGCACAGATACGCAGTATTTT
NA	NA	TRBV4-2	TRBJ2-1	CASSQGGRISYNEQFF	TGTGCCAGCAGCCAAGGGGGGAGGATCTCCTACAATGAGCAGTTCTTC
NA	NA	TRBV7-3	TRBJ1-6	CASSQGSYNSPLHF	TGTGCCAGCAGCCAGGGTTCCTATAATTCACCCCTCCACTTT
NA	NA	TRBV6-5	TRBJ1-3	CASTEQGLTGNTIYF	TGTGCCAGCACCGAACAGGGCTTAACTGGAAACACCATATATTTT
TRBD1	NA	TRBV5-6	TRBJ2-7	CASEPPFITGGVYEQYF	TGTGCCAGCGAACCCCCGTTTATTACAGGGGGAGTCTACGAGCAGTACTTC
NA	NA	TRBV19	TRBJ2-3	CASSIGPNTDTQYF	TGTGCCAGTAGTATTGGGCCGAACACAGATACGCAGTATTTT
NA	NA	TRBV6-6	TRBJ2-7	CASSYGNPGDEQYF	TGTGCCAGCAGTTACGGGAACCCAGGGGACGAGCAGTACTTC
NA	NA	TRBV15	TRBJ1-2	CATSRDPGAYGYTF	TGTGCCACCAGCAGAGACCCAGGGGCCTATGGCTACACCTTC
TRBD1	NA	TRBV5-1	TRBJ1-1	CASGGTGQGTEAFF	TGCGCCAGCGGCGGGACAGGGCAGGGAACTGAAGCTTTCTTT
NA	NA	TRBV11-2	TRBJ2-1	CASSLSARGNRNEQFF	TGTGCCAGCAGCCTCTCAGCTCGGGGGAACAGAAACGAGCAGTTCTTC